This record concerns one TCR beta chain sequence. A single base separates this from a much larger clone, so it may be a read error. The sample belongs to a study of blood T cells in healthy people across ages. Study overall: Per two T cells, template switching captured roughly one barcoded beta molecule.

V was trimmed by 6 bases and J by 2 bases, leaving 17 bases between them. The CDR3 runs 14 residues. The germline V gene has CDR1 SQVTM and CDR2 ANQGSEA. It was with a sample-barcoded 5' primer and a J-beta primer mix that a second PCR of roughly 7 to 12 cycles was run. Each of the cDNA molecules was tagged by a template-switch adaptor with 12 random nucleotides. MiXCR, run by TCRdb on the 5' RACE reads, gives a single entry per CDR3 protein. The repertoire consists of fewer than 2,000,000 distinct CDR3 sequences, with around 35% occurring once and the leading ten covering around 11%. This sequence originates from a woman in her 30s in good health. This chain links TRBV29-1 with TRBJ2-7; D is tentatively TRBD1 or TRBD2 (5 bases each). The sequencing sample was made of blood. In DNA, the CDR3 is TGCAGCGTCGTGACAAGGGGACCTCCCTACGAGCAGTACTTC. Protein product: CSVVTRGPPYEQYF.